This note documents a single T cell receptor beta chain sequence. What it binds is unknown. Germline values: CDR1 MNHEY, CDR2 SVGAGI. The ends lost 6 bases at V and 2 bases at J; junction bases unmatched: 8. The CDR3 length is 15 residues. Method: immunoSEQ multiplex PCR; TCRdb's copy keeps in-frame clones and lacks some. The data contain about 100,000 clones, around nine tenths of them seen just once; the ten biggest clones take up roughly 3%. This sample stems from a study of T cell responses to AZD1222 COVID-19 vaccine. Study results and caveats: Repertoire sampling occurred only after the peak T cell response. Regions 160-218 and 743-854 dominated among vaccine-associated CD4 TCRs spanning spike. Spike-specific TCR depth and breadth grew after two AZD1222 doses. Females made up more of the donors, who were largely white British, and clonal diversity may have come out too low.

The sequencing here drew on peripheral blood, taken on day 0 of AZD1222 vaccination. This TCR was recovered from an adult in good health. The V call is TRBV6-5, the J call TRBJ1-2, with TRBD1 matching over 8 bases. CDR3 DNA: TGTGCCAGCAGAGCCACATGGACAGGGAACTATGGCTACACCTTC. Translated, it gives CASRATWTGNYGYTF.